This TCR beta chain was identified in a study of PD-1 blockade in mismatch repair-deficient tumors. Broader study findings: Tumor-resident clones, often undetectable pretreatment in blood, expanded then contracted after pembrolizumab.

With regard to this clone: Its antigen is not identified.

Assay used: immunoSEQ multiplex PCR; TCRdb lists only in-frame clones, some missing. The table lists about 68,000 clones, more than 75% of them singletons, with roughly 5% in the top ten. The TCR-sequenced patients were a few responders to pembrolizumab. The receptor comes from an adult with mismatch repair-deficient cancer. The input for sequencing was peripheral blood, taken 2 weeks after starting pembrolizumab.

CDR3 DNA: TGTGCCAGCAGCGCCCTGACTAGCGGTTACAATGAGCAGTTCTTC. This translates into CASSALTSGYNEQFF. The chain employs TRBV9 and TRBJ2-1; 9 bases map to TRBD2. CDR3 length: 15 residues. V was clipped by 3 bases and J by 4 bases; unmatched bases: 5. Germline loops: CDR1 SGDLS, CDR2 YYNGEE.